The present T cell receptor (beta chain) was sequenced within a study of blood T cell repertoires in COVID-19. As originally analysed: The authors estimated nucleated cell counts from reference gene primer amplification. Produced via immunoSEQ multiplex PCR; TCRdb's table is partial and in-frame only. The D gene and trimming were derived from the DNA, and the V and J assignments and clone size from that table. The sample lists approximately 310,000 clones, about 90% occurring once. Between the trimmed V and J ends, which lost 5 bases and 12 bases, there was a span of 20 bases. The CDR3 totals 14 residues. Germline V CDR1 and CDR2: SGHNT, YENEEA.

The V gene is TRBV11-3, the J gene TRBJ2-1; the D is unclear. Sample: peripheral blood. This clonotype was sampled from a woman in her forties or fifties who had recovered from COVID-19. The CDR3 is CASSNPPQAPLQFF. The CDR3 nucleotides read TGTGCCAGCAGCAACCCCCCCCAGGCCCCTTTGCAGTTCTTC.